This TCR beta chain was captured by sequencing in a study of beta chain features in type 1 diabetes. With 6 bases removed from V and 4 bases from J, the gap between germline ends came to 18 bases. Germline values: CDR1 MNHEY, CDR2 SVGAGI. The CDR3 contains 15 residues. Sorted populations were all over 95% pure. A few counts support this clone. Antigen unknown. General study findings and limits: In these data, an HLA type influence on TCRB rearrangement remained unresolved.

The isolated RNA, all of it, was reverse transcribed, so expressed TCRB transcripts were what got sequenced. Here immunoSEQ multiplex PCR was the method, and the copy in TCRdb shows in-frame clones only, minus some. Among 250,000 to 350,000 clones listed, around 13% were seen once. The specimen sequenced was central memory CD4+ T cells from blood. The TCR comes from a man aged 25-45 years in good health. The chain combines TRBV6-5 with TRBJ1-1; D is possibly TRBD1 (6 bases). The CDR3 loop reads CASRSKTGFSTEAFF. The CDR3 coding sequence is TGTGCCAGCAGGTCGAAAACAGGGTTCTCCACTGAAGCTTTCTTT.